These 23 T cell receptor beta chains share one sample of origin, sequenced in a study of cytomegalovirus exposure and HLA in healthy donors (dated by TCRdb to the late 2010s). The library was produced with the immunoSEQ multiplex PCR assay. The multiplex PCR relied on a mix of 60 forward primers for TCR Vbeta segments and 13 reverse primers for TCR Jbeta segments. TCRdb's version of the immuneACCESS table is confined to in-frame rearrangements and falls short of the full clone set. An unresolved V gene accounts for under half of the shortfall where checked; the remainder is of unknown origin. For this sample, the table gives 25,000 to 35,000 clones. 3% to 4.5% of the sample belongs to the ten largest clones. Sequencing used PBMCs. The receptors stem from a man aged 40-49 years in good health and CMV-seronegative.

The chain carries TRBV28 and TRBJ1-5; D not certain. CDR1 and CDR2 (germline): MDHEN, SYDVKM. Deletions cut 4 bases from V and 9 bases from J, with 16 bases between. The CDR3 runs to 14 residues. The CDR3 loop is CASSSITPVWPQHF. CDR3 nucleotides: TGTGCCAGCAGTTCAATTACGCCAGTTTGGCCCCAGCATTTT.

This CDR3 reads CASSTGLAGVYEQFF. The DNA of the CDR3 is TGTGCCAGCAGCACCGGACTAGCGGGAGTATATGAGCAGTTCTTC. This rearrangement joins TRBV11-2 to TRBJ2-1, with 13 nucleotides matching TRBD2. V lost 5 bases and J lost 8; bases outside the gene matches: 6. The germline V gene encodes CDR1 SGHAT and CDR2 FQNNGV. This CDR3 region has 15 residues.

This chain joins TRBV4-3 and TRBJ1-2; 8 nucleotides line up with TRBD1. Germline values: CDR1 LGHNA, CDR2 YSLEER. The CDR3 totals 14 residues. V dropped 1 base and J dropped 4; count of bases not matched to a gene: 2. The CDR3 protein is CASSQGDRGYGYTF. CDR3 DNA sequence: TGCGCCAGCAGCCAAGGTGACAGGGGCTATGGCTACACCTTC.

The V gene is TRBV5-1, the J gene TRBJ2-1, with 9 bases identical to TRBD2. The CDR3 has 14 amino acids. Trimming cost V 0 bases and J 6 bases; bases outside gene matches: 1. Looked up from germline, CDR1 is SGHRS and CDR2 is YFSETQ. In nucleotides, the CDR3 is TGCGCCAGCAGCTTGGGACTAGCGGCCAATGAGCAGTTCTTC. Translation: CASSLGLAANEQFF.

The chain has TRBV29-1 and TRBJ1-1; D call uncertain. The V end was cut by 1 base, the J end by 1 base, with 7 bases between. The CDR3 has 13 amino acids. Germline CDR1 and CDR2: SQVTM and ANQGSEA. For the CDR3, the DNA is TGCAGCGTTGAAGGACACGAGAACACTGAAGCTTTCTTT. Translation: CSVEGHENTEAFF.

The chain carries TRBV29-1 and TRBJ2-1; 10 bases match TRBD2. CDR1 SQVTM and CDR2 ANQGSEA come from the germline V gene. The CDR3 runs 14 residues. The V and J ends lost 5 bases and 7 bases, in that order; junction bases with no gene match: 8. CDR3 in amino acids: CSVWASGSGNEQFF. Here the CDR3 DNA reads TGCAGCGTTTGGGCTAGCGGGAGTGGAAATGAGCAGTTCTTC.

The chain links TRBV6-6 to TRBJ2-1; D unclear. Per the germline V gene, CDR1 is MNHNY and CDR2 is SVGAGI (reference sequence). V lost 7 bases and J lost 0, with 16 bases in between. CDR3 length equals 16 residues. CDR3 in amino acids: CASTLEWWSSYNEQFF. The CDR3 DNA is TGTGCCAGCACCCTAGAATGGTGGAGCTCCTACAATGAGCAGTTCTTC.

The chain is built from TRBV29-1 and TRBJ2-3; 14 bases agree with TRBD2. In germline, CDR1 is SQVTM, CDR2 ANQGSEA. This CDR3 region has 17 residues. J gave up 4 bases and V 4 bases, and 10 bases lay outside the gene matches. CDR3 bases: TGCAGCGTTGCCTCCGGGACTAGCGGGAGTTGGGCAGATACGCAGTATTTT. Its protein product is CSVASGTSGSWADTQYF.

V gene TRBV11-1 combines with J gene TRBJ1-4, with D possibly TRBD1 on 5 matching bases. Between the trimmed V and J ends, which lost 5 bases and 6 bases, there was a span of 13 bases. The CDR3 length is 14 residues. From germline, CDR1 is SGHAT and CDR2 FQDESV (reference sequence). As DNA, the CDR3 is TGTGCCAGCAGCCTCGGGACGGGGGATGAAAAACTGTTTTTT. Its translation is CASSLGTGDEKLFF.

V and J are TRBV6-5 and TRBJ2-3, with D perhaps matching TRBD1 (5 bases). The CDR3 runs to 15 residues. The germline V gene encodes CDR1 MNHEY and CDR2 SVGAGI. Trimming shortened V by 5 bases and J by 0 bases, and 12 bases separated the two germline ends. CDR3 coding DNA: TGTGCCAGCAGTACATCTAGGGGTAGCACAGATACGCAGTATTTT. It encodes CASSTSRGSTDTQYF.

This chain joins TRBV6-1 and TRBJ1-1; 9 positions match TRBD1. Germline V gene sequence: CDR1 MNHNS, CDR2 SASEGT. V trimming: 5 bases; J trimming: 1 base; junction bases outside the gene matches: 5. CDR3 length: 15 amino acids. The CDR3, as DNA: TGTGCCAGCAGTCTTGTGACAGGGGGGAACACTGAAGCTTTCTTT. Its protein is CASSLVTGGNTEAFF.

The chain joins TRBV5-1 to TRBJ2-7; D is perhaps TRBD2 (5 bases). The CDR3 is 15 amino acids. Germline V lookup: CDR1 SGHRS, CDR2 YFSETQ. Trimming pared 6 bases from V and 0 bases from J, leaving 16 bases between. CDR3 residues: CASTSGRGSSYEQYF. Here the CDR3 DNA reads TGCGCCAGCACCTCCGGACGGGGTAGCTCCTACGAGCAGTACTTC.

Its frequency marks this clone as medium-sized. The J gene is TRBJ2-1, the V gene TRBV6-4; 10 positions agree with TRBD2. The CDR3 has 14 amino acids. The V gene's germline CDR1 is MRHNA and CDR2 SNTAGT. V dropped 4 bases and J dropped 8; count of bases not matched to a gene: 5. The CDR3, as DNA: TGTGCCAGCAGTGGGGGGCTAGCGGGAGATGAGCAGTTCTTC. Amino acids: CASSGGLAGDEQFF.

This clone registers medium-sized by frequency. V usage is TRBV7-9 and J usage is TRBJ1-1; 8 nucleotides match TRBD1. The CDR3 is made up of 15 amino acids. Germline loops: CDR1 SEHNR, CDR2 FQNEAQ (reference sequence). After removal of 5 bases from V and 4 bases from J, the junction contained 9 bases not matched to a gene. For the CDR3, the DNA is TGTGCCAGCAGCCAGACAGGGGTGCGCAGCACTGAAGCTTTCTTT. This codes for CASSQTGVRSTEAFF.

This rearrangement joins TRBV14 to TRBJ2-7, with D tentatively TRBD1 (6 bases). CDR3 length equals 13 residues. Trimming took off 5 bases at V and 4 bases at J, with 12 bases between the two ends. Germline CDR1 SGHDN, CDR2 FVKESK. The CDR3 here is CASSFSQGYEQYF. The CDR3 DNA reads TGTGCCAGCAGCTTTTCGCAGGGGTACGAGCAGTACTTC.

This rearrangement joins TRBV30 to TRBJ1-1, with TRBD1 matching 9 bases. J was trimmed by 5 bases and V by 2 bases; bases with no gene match: 6. This CDR3 contains 14 residues. Germline CDR1 is GTSNPN and CDR2 is SVGIG (reference sequence). Written as DNA, the CDR3 is TGTGCCTGGAGTACAGGGGGCCGATCAACTGAAGCTTTCTTT. This codes for CAWSTGGRSTEAFF.

The chain uses TRBV5-4 and TRBJ2-6, with D possibly TRBD1 on 5 matching bases. The V end was cut by 5 bases, the J end by 0 bases, with 6 bases between. In germline, CDR1 is SGHNT, CDR2 YYREEE (reference sequence). CDR3 length equals 14 residues. CDR3 residues: CASSGASGANVLTF. The CDR3 DNA follows: TGTGCCAGCAGTGGGGCCTCTGGGGCCAACGTCCTGACTTTC. The full variable domain, with the rest looked up from reference TRBV5-4 and TRBJ2-6, is ETGVTQSPTHLIKTRGQQVTLRCSSQSGHNTVSWYQQALGQGPQFIFQYYREEENGRGNFPPRFSGLQFPNYSSELNVNALELDDSALYLCASSGASGANVLTFGAGSRLTVL.

The V call is TRBV28, the J call TRBJ1-2; TRBD1 is a possible D gene (5 bases). Germline V gives CDR1 MDHEN, CDR2 SYDVKM. V lost 3 bases, J lost 4 bases, and 18 bases lay in between. CDR3 length equals 16 residues. Here the CDR3 DNA reads TGTGCCAGCAGTTTTTTTCGGGGGACCTTTCTCTATGGCTACACCTTC. Translation gives CASSFFRGTFLYGYTF.

The chain recombines TRBV7-2 with TRBJ2-3, with 14 positions matching TRBD2. J lost 5 bases, V lost 5 bases, and 6 bases had no gene match. The V gene's germline CDR1 is SGHTA and CDR2 FQGNSA. CDR3 length: 16 amino acids. The CDR3 region has the DNA TGTGCCAGCAGCCGGGGGACTAGCGGGAGAGTAGATACGCAGTATTTT. Amino acids: CASSRGTSGRVDTQYF.

J is TRBJ2-3 and V is TRBV7-9; TRBD2 matches 7 bases. The CDR3 runs 15 residues. The V and J ends lost 5 bases and 6 bases, in that order; junction bases with no gene match: 11. Germline loops: CDR1 SEHNR, CDR2 FQNEAQ (reference sequence). CDR3: CASSPRGGSGDTQYF. The CDR3 DNA follows: TGTGCCAGCAGCCCACGAGGCGGGAGTGGGGATACGCAGTATTTT.

The chain employs TRBV25-1 and TRBJ2-2; a weak D match, TRBD1 (6 bases). Germline CDR1 is MGHDK and CDR2 is SYGVNS. The CDR3 is 17 amino acids. The V gene lost 1 base and the J gene lost 2 bases, with 14 bases spanning the gap. The CDR3 region has the DNA TGTGCCAGCAGTGAATCCCCGGGCAGGGGCAACACCGGGGAGCTGTTTTTT. It is translated as CASSESPGRGNTGELFF.

The gene calls are TRBV30 and TRBJ1-2, with D unresolved. Trimming shortened V by 2 bases and J by 1 base, and 11 bases separated the two germline ends. This CDR3 contains 14 residues. The germline CDR1 and CDR2 sequences are GTSNPN and SVGIG (reference sequence). The DNA for the CDR3 is TGTGCCTGGAGTCACATCCGGGGTAACTATGGCTACACCTTC. It yields the protein CAWSHIRGNYGYTF.

The gene calls are TRBV5-1 and TRBJ2-5; 8 positions match TRBD1. Germline CDR1 SGHRS, CDR2 YFSETQ. This CDR3 spans 14 amino acids. V lost 3 bases and J lost 4; bases outside the gene matches: 5. The CDR3 DNA reads as TGCGCCAGCAGCTGGAACAGGGGGTCAGAGACCCAGTACTTC. Amino acids: CASSWNRGSETQYF.